These T cell receptor beta chains were read from a single sample in a study of T cells in Graves' hyperthyroidism and ophthalmopathy. TCRdb ran MiXCR on the multiplex PCR reads and lists one entry per CDR3 protein. The sample records 550,000 to 650,000 distinct CDR3 sequences, about 15% being singletons. Sequenced: blood. The receptors shown here come from a woman younger than 45 with Graves' hyperthyroidism that later progressed to Graves' ophthalmopathy. Both conserved end residues are part of each CDR3. Some rows have no size entry. The others give once, few or many, or a class for an expanded clone.

j_gene | v_gene | abundance | CDR3aa
TRBJ2-1 | TRBV29-1 | - | CSVDPLASHNEQFF
TRBJ1-5 | TRBV20-1 | few | CSAQGWSNQPQHF
TRBJ1-1 | TRBV12-3/TRBV12-4 | many | CASSGTDNTEAFF
TRBJ2-7 | TRBV4-3 | many | CASSQEPGHTYEQYF
TRBJ1-5 | TRBV6-1 | many | CASSEAWDRNQPQHF
TRBJ1-2 | TRBV9 | many | CASSVAEGGNYGYTF
TRBJ1-1 | TRBV20-1 | - | CSAQQGYTEAFF
TRBJ1-1 | TRBV2 | - | CASRNDRAIEAFF
TRBJ2-7 | TRBV6-5 | many | CASSYKGSGYEQYF
TRBJ1-2 | TRBV19 | few | CASSIGGQGVAGYTF
TRBJ1-2 | TRBV20-1 | few | CSPTRVANYGYTF
TRBJ1-6 | TRBV5-5 | few | CASSLTEATNSPLHF
TRBJ1-2 | TRBV6-2/TRBV6-3 | many | CASSLRAYGNNGYTF
TRBJ1-1 | TRBV5-4 | - | CASSLSAYTEAFF
TRBJ2-5 | TRBV11-1 | many | CASSLDTGVAQYF
TRBJ2-3 | TRBV7-9 | - | CASSDSDRRPTDTQYF
TRBJ2-3 | TRBV27 | - | CASSSSAGTGATDTQYF
TRBJ2-5 | TRBV29-1 | many | CSVEQPQETQYF
TRBJ2-3 | TRBV27 | many | CASSLNPSGDTQYF
TRBJ2-7 | TRBV11-3 | many | CASSPDRVGYFPYEQYF
TRBJ2-2 | TRBV7-9 | many | CASSFYGSGRSGELFF
TRBJ2-2 | TRBV19 | - | CASSTSLGAGELFF
TRBJ2-1 | TRBV9 | - | CASSVTLAGGYNEQVF
TRBJ1-4 | TRBV30 | many | CAWRPASEKLFF
TRBJ2-3 | TRBV7-3 | - | CASSSGPGVDTQYF
TRBJ2-1 | TRBV24-1 | many | CATSETGGQDEQFF
TRBJ2-5 | TRBV3-1 | many | CASSQPFGTDREETQYF
TRBJ1-2 | TRBV7-2 | many | CASSLERGGYTF
TRBJ2-1 | TRBV2 | many | CASSLAGGSSNEQFF
TRBJ1-1 | TRBV6-1 | many | CASRGLGTEAFF
TRBJ1-2 | TRBV20-1 | many | CSAADNSYGYTF
TRBJ1-1 | TRBV5-1 | many | CASSLDRAGITEAFF
TRBJ1-2 | TRBV24-1 | - | CATSDSAGGFYGYTF
TRBJ2-2 | TRBV4-2 | - | CASSQASGSLSTGELFF
TRBJ1-5 | TRBV15 | few | CATSRGTGRQPQHF
TRBJ2-1 | TRBV12-3/TRBV12-4 | once | CASSSPPSGRPNEQFF
TRBJ1-4 | TRBV30 | many | CAWRRWTGGEKLFF
TRBJ1-1 | TRBV24-1 | many | CATSDLGQAPQGAFF
TRBJ1-1 | TRBV5-1 | many | CASSPDPGVNTEAFF
TRBJ1-5 | TRBV6-1 | - | CASTVAGDQPQHF
TRBJ1-2 | TRBV19 | many | CASSIRDLIIEYGYTF
TRBJ2-7 | TRBV2 | few | CGAQGPYEQYF
TRBJ2-1 | TRBV7-9 | many | CASSLGRTSVNEQFF
TRBJ1-4 | TRBV19 | - | CASTTSNEKLFF
TRBJ2-7 | TRBV12-5 | - | CASGLDMIRVSYEQYF
TRBJ2-7 | TRBV4-1 | - | CASSQDKGQAYEQYF
TRBJ1-1 | TRBV2 | many | CASSETENTEAFF
TRBJ1-1 | TRBV11-2 | many | CASSSTPRGGGRNTEAFF
TRBJ2-1 | TRBV11-2 | many | CASSHPGGGPEQFF
TRBJ2-3 | TRBV4-3 | - | CASSQAGEAQYF
TRBJ2-7 | TRBV9 | many | CASSVTWGQYEQYF